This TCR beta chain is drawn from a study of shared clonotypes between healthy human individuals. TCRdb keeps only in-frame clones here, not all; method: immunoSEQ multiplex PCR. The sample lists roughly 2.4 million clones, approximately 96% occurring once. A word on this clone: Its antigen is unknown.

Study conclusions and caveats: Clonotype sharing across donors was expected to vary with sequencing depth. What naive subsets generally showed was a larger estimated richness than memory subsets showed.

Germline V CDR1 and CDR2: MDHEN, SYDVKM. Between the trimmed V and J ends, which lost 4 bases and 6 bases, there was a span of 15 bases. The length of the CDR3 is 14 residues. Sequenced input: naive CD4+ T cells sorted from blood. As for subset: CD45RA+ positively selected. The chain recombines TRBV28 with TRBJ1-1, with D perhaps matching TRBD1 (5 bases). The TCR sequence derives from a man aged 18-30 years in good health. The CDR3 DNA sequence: TGTGCCAGCAGTTGGGGACCCCGGGGTGCTGAAGCTTTCTTT. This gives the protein CASSWGPRGAEAFF.